Sequencing of this T cell receptor beta chain was carried out in a study of T cells in tuberculosis. Study overall: T cells were selected with CD1B tetramers loaded with glucose monomycolate.

Thawed, overnight-rested PBMC were stained with GMM-loaded CD1B tetramer, viability dye and anti-CD3, then sorted. The lipid loaded on the CD1B tetramers was C32 glucose monomycolate from Rhodococcus equi. Tetramer-sorted PBMC had been CD14 monocyte-depleted before freezing. TCR-alpha and TCR-beta chains were sequenced unpaired. TCRdb keeps only in-frame clones here, not all; method: immunoSEQ multiplex PCR. The data show 55,000 to 70,000 clones, with around 81% seen just once and 10% to 15% held by the top ten. Germline-derived CDR1 and CDR2 are SGDLS and YYNGEE. V gave up 1 base and J gave up 7 bases, with 12 bases separating them. The CDR3 consists of 15 residues. This clone occurred once.

This TCR came from an adult woman with latent tuberculosis. This rearrangement joins TRBV9 to TRBJ1-6, with D possibly matching TRBD1 (6 bases). What was sequenced was CD1b-GMM tetramer-negative cells sorted from PBMCs. CDR3 nucleotides: TGTGCCAGCAGCGTAAGAGGGGGTGAGAATTCACCCCTCCACTTT. It yields the protein CASSVRGGENSPLHF.